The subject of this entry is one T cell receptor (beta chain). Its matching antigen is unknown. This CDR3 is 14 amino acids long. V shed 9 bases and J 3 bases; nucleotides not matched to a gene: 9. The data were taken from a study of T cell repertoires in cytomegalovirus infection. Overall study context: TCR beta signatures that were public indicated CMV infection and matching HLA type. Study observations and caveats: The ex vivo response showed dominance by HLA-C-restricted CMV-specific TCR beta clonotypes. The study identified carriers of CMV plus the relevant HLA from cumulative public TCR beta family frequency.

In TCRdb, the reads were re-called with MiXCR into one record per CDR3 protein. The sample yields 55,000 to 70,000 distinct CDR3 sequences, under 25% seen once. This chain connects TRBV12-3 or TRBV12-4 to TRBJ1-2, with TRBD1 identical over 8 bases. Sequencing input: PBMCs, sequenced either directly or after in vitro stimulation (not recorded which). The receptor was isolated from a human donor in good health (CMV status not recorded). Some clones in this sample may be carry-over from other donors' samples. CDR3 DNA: TGTGCCAGTGCTCTGACAGGGGACCACTATGGCTACACCTTC. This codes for CASALTGDHYGYTF.